The source of this T cell receptor (beta chain) is a study of CD8 T cells in Susac syndrome. Reverse transcription of about 0.5 to 1 ug RNA was carried out with random hexamers. Each CDR3 protein is one row after TCRdb ran MiXCR on the immunoSEQ multiplex PCR reads. The profile shows some 150,000 distinct CDR3 sequences, around 95% of them singletons. This clonotype was recorded only once. Sequencing targeted TCR beta in blood CD8+ and CD4+ T cells. Negative isolation was used for CD8+ and CD4+ T cells, and FACS enrichment was applied to TEMRA cells. The clonotype was recovered from a human donor with multiple sclerosis. The specimen was CD8+ T cells from PBMCs.

In DNA, the CDR3 is TGTGCCAGCAGCCAAGGAAGGGGGGACGGCTACACCTTC. Protein product: CASSQGRGDGYTF. This chain joins TRBV3-1 and TRBJ1-2; D is possibly TRBD1 (6 bases). CDR1 and CDR2 from the germline V gene are LGHDT and YNNKEL (reference sequence). This CDR3 has 13 residues. Trimming removed 1 base at V and 8 bases at J, with 11 bases between.